The next 22 T cell receptor beta chains were all read from a single sample in a study of type 1 regulatory T cells. MiXCR, applied by TCRdb to the reads, yields one record per CDR3 protein. The sample lists around 65,000 distinct CDR3 sequences; around 49% were seen once. Their specific antigens are unknown. The sample was cultured non-Tr1 T cells, either the whole culture or a sorted T cell fraction (not recorded which). The origin of the receptors is a human donor in good health.

In this sample, this clonotype turned up once. The chain combines TRBV27 with TRBJ2-7; 9 nucleotides line up with TRBD1. The CDR3 extends over 16 amino acids. CDR1 is MNHEY and CDR2 is SMNVEV in the germline V gene (reference sequence). The V and J ends lost 3 bases and 5 bases, in that order; junction bases with no gene match: 11. For the CDR3, the DNA is TGTGCCAGCAGTTTGGGACTCGGGACAGGGTGGGACGAGCAGTACTTC. Translating gives CASSLGLGTGWDEQYF.

This rearrangement joins TRBV7-9 to TRBJ2-1; D not certain. Germline loops: CDR1 SEHNR, CDR2 FQNEAQ (reference sequence). V lost 5 bases, J lost 6 bases, and 17 bases lay in between. This CDR3 comprises 15 residues. The CDR3 DNA reads TGTGCCAGCAGCCCACCCCCACGGTGGGGCAATGAGCAGTTCTTC. This gives the protein CASSPPPRWGNEQFF.

This clonotype has more than one count but fewer than ten. This chain uses TRBV6-1 with TRBJ2-2; D unresolved. The CDR3 consists of 15 residues. V was cut by 3 bases and J by 3 bases, with 11 bases left in between. Germline-derived CDR1 and CDR2 are MNHNS and SASEGT. The CDR3 bases are TGTGCCAGCAGTGACAGGACCCGTGACACCGGGGAGCTGTTTTTT. It is translated as CASSDRTRDTGELFF.

The chain combines TRBV29-1 with TRBJ2-1; D tentatively fits TRBD1 or TRBD2 (6 bases each). Trimming cost V 7 bases and J 12 bases, with 19 bases left between them. The CDR3 is made up of 12 amino acids. The germline V gene encodes CDR1 SQVTM and CDR2 ANQGSEA. The CDR3 DNA is TGCAGCGGTGGGGTAGGGGGGCACCGGCAGTTCTTC. This sequence encodes CSGGVGGHRQFF.

This chain links TRBV29-1 with TRBJ2-3; D possibly corresponds to TRBD1 (5 bases). Germline V CDR1 and CDR2: SQVTM, ANQGSEA. Trimming removed 7 bases at V and 2 bases at J, with 13 bases between. CDR3 size: 13 residues. The CDR3 DNA is TGCAGCGCAGTCGACAGATTCACAGATACGCAGTATTTT. It encodes CSAVDRFTDTQYF.

V and J are TRBV12-3 or TRBV12-4 and TRBJ2-2; D might be TRBD1 (5 bases). The germline V and J ends were trimmed by 3 bases and 6 bases, with 14 bases remaining between them. The CDR3 length is 15 residues. The DNA for the CDR3 is TGTGCCAGCAGTTTTTTGGCGGCAGGGCCCGGGGAGCTGTTTTTT. It is translated as CASSFLAAGPGELFF.

The V and J genes are TRBV18 and TRBJ1-5, with D possibly matching TRBD1 (6 bases). CDR3 length: 15 amino acids. Trimming took 3 bases from V and 0 from J, leaving 9 bases between them. The germline V gene has CDR1 KGHSH and CDR2 LQKENI. The CDR3 coding sequence is TGTGCCAGCTCACCGGACAGTAATAGCAATCAGCCCCAGCATTTT. Its protein is CASSPDSNSNQPQHF. Full variable domain (rest looked up from reference TRBV18 and TRBJ1-5): NAGVMQNPRHLVRRRGQEARLRCSPMKGHSHVYWYRQLPEEGLKFMVYLQKENIIDESGMPKERFSAEFPKEGPSILRIQQVVRGDSAAYFCASSPDSNSNQPQHFGDGTRLSIL.

This clonotype showed up many times. V and J are TRBV12-3 or TRBV12-4 and TRBJ1-2; 8 bases agree with TRBD1. After removal of 6 bases from V and 8 bases from J, the junction contained 8 bases not matched to a gene. The CDR3 has 13 amino acids. The CDR3 here is CASRGQGRGGYTF. In DNA, the CDR3 is TGTGCCAGCAGAGGACAGGGTAGAGGCGGCTACACCTTC.

This clonotype was seen many times. This rearrangement joins TRBV27 to TRBJ2-6; 9 bases fit TRBD1. The CDR3 extends over 22 amino acids. After removal of 5 bases from V and 0 bases from J, the junction contained 20 bases not matched to a gene. In germline, CDR1 is MNHEY, CDR2 SMNVEV (reference sequence). This CDR3 reads CASSARPSGQGLVNSGANVLTF. As DNA, the CDR3 is TGTGCCAGCAGTGCTAGACCCTCGGGACAGGGCCTCGTCAACTCTGGGGCCAACGTCCTGACTTTC. Full variable domain (outside the CDR3, taken from reference TRBV27 and TRBJ2-6): EAQVTQNPRYLITVTGKKLTVTCSQNMNHEYMSWYRQDPGLGLRQIYYSMNVEVTDKGDVPEGYKVSRKEKRNFPLILESPSPNQTSLYFCASSARPSGQGLVNSGANVLTFGAGSRLTVL.

This clonotype was detected only a few times. The rearrangement joins TRBV18 to TRBJ1-5, with unresolved D. The CDR3 length is 13 residues. Germline loops: CDR1 KGHSH, CDR2 LQKENI. V was trimmed by 4 bases and J by 4 bases, leaving 8 bases between them. CDR3 bases: TGTGCCAGCTCACTAGAGGAGAATCAGCCCCAGCATTTT. Its protein is CASSLEENQPQHF. Supplemented by reference TRBV18 and TRBJ1-5, the full variable domain reads NAGVMQNPRHLVRRRGQEARLRCSPMKGHSHVYWYRQLPEEGLKFMVYLQKENIIDESGMPKERFSAEFPKEGPSILRIQQVVRGDSAAYFCASSLEENQPQHFGDGTRLSIL.

The genes are TRBV12-3 or TRBV12-4 and TRBJ1-1; no reliable D call. There are 13 residues in the CDR3. Trimming stripped 5 bases from V and 2 bases from J, with 9 bases between. In DNA form, the CDR3 reads TGTGCCAGCAGTGCCCCCCCCAACACTGAAGCTTTCTTT. Translated, it gives CASSAPPNTEAFF.

This sequence joins TRBV3-1 and TRBJ2-4; D not resolved. Trimming removed 1 base from V and 0 bases from J, with 7 bases in between. CDR3 length: 15 amino acids. The germline CDR1 and CDR2 sequences are LGHDT and YNNKEL (reference sequence). The CDR3 nucleotides read TGTGCCAGCAGCCAAGGACAATTAGCCAAAAACATTCAGTACTTC. Protein product: CASSQGQLAKNIQYF.

CDR3 in amino acids: CASSMGQGYFTEAFF. DNA for the CDR3: TGTGCCAGCAGTATGGGACAGGGGTATTTCACTGAAGCTTTCTTT. This rearrangement joins TRBV28 to TRBJ1-1, with 10 bases matching TRBD1. The CDR3 contains 15 residues. CDR1 is MDHEN and CDR2 is SYDVKM in the germline V gene. V lost 5 bases to trimming and J lost 4 bases; unmatched junction nucleotides: 7. Drawing the rest from reference TRBV28 and TRBJ1-1, the complete variable domain is DVKVTQSSRYLVKRTGEKVFLECVQDMDHENMFWYRQDPGLGLRLIYFSYDVKMKEKGDIPEGYSVSREKKERFSLILESASTNQTSMYLCASSMGQGYFTEAFFGQGTRLTVV.

The gene calls are TRBV20-1 and TRBJ2-1; TRBD2 matches 11 bases. The CDR3 consists of 17 residues. CDR1 DFQATT and CDR2 SNEGSKA come from the germline V gene (reference sequence). V lost 3 bases, J lost 0 bases, and 7 bases stayed unmatched. The CDR3 protein is CSARGSGGAVSYNEQFF. As DNA, the CDR3 is TGCAGTGCTAGGGGTAGCGGGGGGGCAGTCTCCTACAATGAGCAGTTCTTC.

This clonotype appeared a few times. The chain has TRBV7-9 and TRBJ1-1, with 11 bases fitting TRBD1. Germline lookup yields CDR1 SEHNR and CDR2 FQNEAQ (reference sequence). The CDR3 runs 16 residues. Germline trimming cut 0 bases from V and 4 bases from J; bases unmatched to any gene: 4. In nucleotides, the CDR3 is TGTGCCAGCAGCTTAGCGGTGGGACAGGGGGTCACTGAAGCTTTCTTT. Translated: CASSLAVGQGVTEAFF.

The table lists this clonotype with a count of one. The chain is built from TRBV10-3 and TRBJ1-4; D is possibly TRBD1 (5 bases). Germline V gene data show CDR1 as ENHRY and CDR2 as SYGVKD. The CDR3 sequence is 14 residues long. Deletions cut 4 bases from V and 5 bases from J, with 11 bases between. The CDR3 reads CAISGGEKNEKLFF. The CDR3 coding sequence is TGTGCCATCAGTGGGGGCGAAAAGAATGAAAAACTGTTTTTT.

This rearrangement joins TRBV12-3 or TRBV12-4 to TRBJ2-7, with no clear D. The CDR3 has 13 amino acids. The V and J ends lost 5 bases and 2 bases respectively, with 10 bases between them. The CDR3, as DNA: TGTGCCAGCAGTGCCGGGTCCACCTACGAGCAGTACTTC. This gives the protein CASSAGSTYEQYF.

The chain couples TRBV12-3 or TRBV12-4 to TRBJ1-6; D gene uncertain. The CDR3 covers 14 residues. The V end lost 6 bases, the J end lost 10 bases, and 16 bases lay between the germline ends. The CDR3 loop is CASRFTSSDSPLHF. The CDR3 DNA follows: TGTGCCAGCAGATTTACGTCTTCAGACTCACCCCTCCACTTT.

V gene TRBV19 combines with J gene TRBJ2-7; D is ambiguous. Germline V lookup: CDR1 LNHDA, CDR2 SQIVND (reference sequence). The length of the CDR3 is 13 residues. Trimming removed 3 bases at V and 4 bases at J, with 10 bases between. The CDR3 protein is CASSIGPEYEQYF. CDR3 nucleotides: TGTGCCAGTAGTATTGGGCCAGAGTACGAGCAGTACTTC.

The chain has TRBV19 and TRBJ2-7, with 8 positions matching TRBD1. Unmatched junction bases numbered 6, after V lost 5 bases and J lost 3 bases. The germline V gene has CDR1 LNHDA and CDR2 SQIVND (reference sequence). The CDR3 has 14 residues. The CDR3 region is CASSFRDRCYEQYF. In nucleotides, the CDR3 is TGTGCCAGTAGTTTCCGGGACAGGTGCTACGAGCAGTACTTC.

This sequence joins TRBV6-2 or TRBV6-3 and TRBJ1-2, with unresolved D. Per the germline V gene, CDR1 is MNHEY and CDR2 is SVGEGT. There are 11 residues in the CDR3. V lost 10 bases and J 5 bases, leaving 11 bases between the germline ends. CDR3 in amino acids: CATSGVYGYTF. The CDR3 DNA follows: TGTGCCACCTCCGGAGTTTATGGCTACACCTTC.

The V gene is TRBV27, the J gene TRBJ2-7, with D possibly TRBD2 on 6 matching bases. Germline V gives CDR1 MNHEY, CDR2 SMNVEV (reference sequence). Trimming took off 7 bases at V and 2 bases at J, with 18 bases between the two ends. The CDR3 has 15 amino acids. As DNA, the CDR3 is TGTGCCAGCACCCTCCCGGGGGACCTGACCTACGAGCAGTACTTC. Translated, it gives CASTLPGDLTYEQYF.